The clone carrying this T cell receptor (beta chain) was counted many times. Its antigen is not known. Cyclophosphamide on days +3 and +4 followed busulfan-fludarabine conditioning and a marrow graft. The source of the sample is a study of T cells after posttransplantation cyclophosphamide. Study results and limitations: TRB clonality was highly associated with recipient CMV seropositivity and reactivation. Donor-recipient repertoire similarity was low at 1-2 months, rising over year one. TRB overlap between skin or GI tissue T cells and blood was limited.

Assay: immunoSEQ multiplex PCR; the TCRdb copy retains only in-frame clones and omits some. In total the sample includes 3,000 or so clones, none of them seen once. This TCR came from a female patient in her 60s who received an allogeneic stem cell transplant from an unrelated donor, was CMV-positive, and had acute GVHD only. Some T cells may originate from the graft donor. The material was PBMCs, obtained 30 days after allogeneic stem cell transplant with posttransplant cyclophosphamide.

This CDR3 is CASRHIRQGVSTEAFF. CDR3 coding DNA: TGTGCCAGCAGGCACATCCGACAGGGAGTGAGCACTGAAGCTTTCTTT. V and J are TRBV6-2 or TRBV6-3 and TRBJ1-1; 7 bases match TRBD1. The CDR3 contains 16 residues. The germline V gene encodes CDR1 MNHEY and CDR2 SVGEGT. The trim removed 6 bases at V and 4 bases at J, leaving 14 bases unmatched.